This T cell receptor (beta chain) was documented in a study of blood T cell repertoires in COVID-19. Background on the study: Donors in the United States, Italy and Spain gave samples during acute or convalescent COVID-19. Sources were T cells, B-cell-depleted T cells, or PBMCs; the material itself was cDNA or gDNA.

Authors' analysis steps: Reference gene primer amplification gave nucleated cell count estimates. The repertoire was sequenced with immunoSEQ multiplex PCR; TCRdb's copy has only in-frame clones and lacks some. That table is the source of V, J and clone size, and D and trimming were worked out from the DNA. The sample records approximately 77,000 clones, 80% being singletons. This clone was found once. The CDR3 consists of 10 residues. The V end lost 1 base, the J end lost 11 bases, and 5 bases lay between the germline ends. Germline CDR1 is SEHNR and CDR2 is FQNEAQ (reference sequence). Sequencing used peripheral blood. This clonotype was sampled from a woman in her seventies with acute or convalescent COVID-19. The chain links TRBV7-9 to TRBJ1-1; D is undetermined. As DNA, the CDR3 is TGTGCCAGCAGCTTAGAACGGGCTTTCTTT. Protein sequence: CASSLERAFF.